This T cell receptor (beta chain) derives from a study of T cells in Graves' hyperthyroidism and ophthalmopathy. Study background: Sampling of peripheral blood happened at initial diagnosis, prior to any treatment.

When ophthalmopathy did not progress within 18 months, Graves' hyperthyroidism was considered stable. This clonotype was detected once. Per the germline V gene, CDR1 is SGHDN and CDR2 is FVKESK. The CDR3 runs 14 residues. V lost 4 bases and J 6 bases, leaving 12 bases between the germline ends. Amplification yielded TCR beta CDR3 regions, with RNA transcripts as the source. Researchers ran a first-round RT-PCR on the TCR CDR3 using the HTBI primer set. MiXCR was run by TCRdb on the multiplex PCR reads, yielding one entry per CDR3 protein. The repertoire holds hundreds of thousands of distinct CDR3 sequences, with roughly 15% as singletons.

The sequenced material came from blood. The sequence came from a woman under 30 with Graves' hyperthyroidism. V is TRBV14 and J is TRBJ1-4, with a tentative D call TRBD1 (6 bases). The CDR3 sequence: CASSPDRTHEKLFF. CDR3 DNA sequence: TGTGCCAGCAGCCCCGACAGGACTCATGAAAAACTGTTTTTT.